This T cell receptor beta chain was identified in a study of cytomegalovirus exposure and HLA in healthy donors (dated by TCRdb to the late 2010s). Background on the whole study: An earlier analysis of a few hundred of the donors reported approximately 280 Gb of sequence data and approximately 120 million unique TCR beta sequences obtained from around 180 million T cells. An early release covering some 640 HLA-typed donors comprised about 290 gigabases of sequencing data and approximately 80 million unique TCR sequences. Of the roughly 430 genotyped donors, about 80% fell in the genetic ancestry cluster associated with self-reported Caucasian donors. The study aimed to test whether signatures of past pathogen exposure could be identified by cataloging public T cell receptors. The study used immunosequencing to profile the T cell repertoires of 600 to 850 subjects and linked those repertoires to cytomegalovirus serostatus. Besides the first cohort of 666 subjects, a separate validation cohort made up of roughly 120 different subjects was used. The study combined high-throughput TCR immunosequencing, statistical association of individual TCRs with disease status, and machine learning to predict cytomegalovirus infection status. A later analysis re-examined previously published TCR beta repertoires from just over 650 donors and added high-resolution HLA genotyping to investigate patterns of TCR occurrence. Rather than using new phenotypic data, the later analysis identified candidate immune exposures from TCR beta sequences and from how often those sequences occurred across donors. An earlier analysis of 450 to 750 of the donors used high-throughput TCR beta sequencing to judge whether each TCR beta V gene segment behaved as functional or pseudogenic. Alongside the repertoire data, information on donor age, sex, ethnicity and CMV serostatus was compiled. In a later genetic analysis, genome-wide SNP genotypes for about 55% of the roughly 700 donors were used, and that subset was treated as a discovery cohort. Every repertoire in the discovery cohort had been generated on one and the same sequencing platform. HLA typing covered class I and class II loci at four-digit resolution. The number of typed donors differed by locus: about 620-630 for A, B, C, DRB1 and DQB1; approximately 520 for DQA1; approximately 600 for DPA1; and about 450 for DPB1. Roughly 5 DR-DQ haplotypes were handled as single units for association and clustering because linkage in the cohort was strong. On average, 235,054 unique TCR beta nucleotide sequences were sequenced per donor among a few hundred genotyped donors of the cohort, with roughly 19% of those sequences being non-productive. What the study reported, not specific to this receptor: A further reported finding was that TCR beta sequences accurately predicted the HLA-A and HLA-B alleles for most subjects in the first cohort. A later analysis associated 16,951 TCR beta sequences with specific HLA alleles at a false discovery rate of 0.05. Correlated functional status among segregating V segments might reflect linkage disequilibrium, but an unknown experimental factor could not be ruled out. In a later analysis, HLA-associated TCR beta chains were found to be more clonally expanded and to have lower generation probabilities than equally common non-associated chains. Some IMGT-functional V segments, including TRBV6-2 and TRBV6-3, could not be distinguished by the 87-base-pair reads and were therefore excluded. In a later genetic analysis, a missense DCLRE1C variant was associated with V-gene and J-gene trimming of TCR beta chains, and the association was replicated in an independent cohort. A later genetic analysis reported fewer N-insertions in productive TCRs among donors in an Asian-associated ancestry cluster than the roughly 700-donor mean. A later analysis found that most CMV-associated TCR beta chains appeared HLA-restricted, with HLA associations seemingly driven largely by CMV exposure. According to a later analysis, parvovirus B19, influenza, CMV and Epstein-Barr virus appeared linked to several top co-occurrence clusters. A total of 164 TCR beta chains were listed by the study as associated with cytomegalovirus. The earlier analysis of approximately 590 of the donors excluded approximately 15 rarely observed V segments, including chromosome 9 orphons, because counts were too low. Presence/absence analyses assumed roughly uniform sequencing depth across donors, an assumption that may not hold. A few of the identified cytomegalovirus-associated TCR beta chains were confirmed in vitro to be specific for cytomegalovirus antigens. HLA typing was unavailable for some donors at each locus, so association tests used only the typed subset. A group of highly shared sequence variants was considered likely to be a technical artifact of the sequencing pipeline. Most TCR sequences were observed very rarely across donors, whereas some public TCRs were present in many individuals. CMV serostatus was the only immune exposure information available for the cohort. Cytomegalovirus status was reported to be diagnosed by the classifier with high specificity and sensitivity in both the original and validation cohorts. In a later analysis, the rate of TCR association differed among HLA loci, with DRB1 alleles having the most associated TCRs and HLA-C alleles having the fewest. The cohort was sequenced for TCR beta chains only, and without alpha or paired-chain data the features that could be detected were limited. The authors suggested that the approach could potentially be extended to other disease states and immunological phenotypes. In an earlier analysis of more than 500 of the donors, most TCR beta V segments appeared in productive rearrangements about 87% or about 30% of the time, broadly matching IMGT annotations. When HLA alleles, especially DR and DQ, strongly co-occurred, TCR associations were difficult to assign to individual alleles.

To prepare the library, the immunoSEQ multiplex PCR assay was applied. For the multiplex PCR, a mixture combining 60 forward primers for TCR Vbeta segments and 13 reverse primers for TCR Jbeta segments was used. The CDR3 region of rearranged TCR beta genes was amplified from genomic DNA by a multiplex PCR assay. On the Illumina HiSeq System, the amplified TCR beta libraries were sequenced as 87-base-pair reads. The authors processed their data as follows. In a later analysis, some 80 million unique TCR beta chains were counted across the 666 repertoires, and roughly 10 million of these chains were shared by at least two donors. To remove PCR and sequencing errors, raw reads were error-corrected and collapsed into unique sequences using a nearest-neighbor algorithm that merged closely related sequences. V, D and J gene segments were assigned by aligning CDR3 sequences to IMGT reference sequences. Each retained sequence needed at least a six-nucleotide match to both a V gene segment and a J gene segment. Rearrangements were classified as productive when the CDR3 lacked stop codons and remained in frame with V and J, and all other rearrangements were classified as non-productive. CDR3 was defined according to IMGT convention as the region running from the second conserved V-encoded cysteine to the conserved J-encoded phenylalanine. In an earlier analysis of 500 to 650 of the donors, sequences lacking an unambiguous match to a single V gene segment were excluded. An earlier analysis of several hundred of the donors called V segments functional above 56.7% productive rearrangements and segregating when the between-donor standard deviation exceeded 5%. A statistical classification framework was built for diagnosing cytomegalovirus status from the catalog of TCR beta chain sequences. A later analysis assigned V and J genes by comparing TCR nucleotide sequences with IMGT/GENE-DB human TR gene sequences. A later analysis assigned CDR3 sequences and most-parsimonious VDJ recombination scenarios with the TCRdist pipeline. In a later analysis, each TCR beta chain was defined by its CDR3 amino acid sequence together with its V-gene family, and reads lacking a unique V-gene family were excluded. A later analysis removed nearly 600 highly shared, low-generation-probability nucleotide sequences to deal with suspected cross-contamination and a sequencing artifact. In a later analysis, a clonal expansion index was calculated for each public chain from normalized within-repertoire ranks of inferred template counts. Generation probabilities in a later analysis came from a VDJ recombination model fitted to out-of-frame rearrangements, and those results were checked against IGoR. In a later analysis, TCR-TCR, TCR-HLA and TCR-CMV co-occurrence was scored with hypergeometric tests, and a repertoire-size bias correction was applied to TCR pairs. In a later analysis, false discovery rates were estimated by permuting HLA or CMV assignments 20 times. In a later analysis, co-occurring TCRs were grouped using DBSCAN, with TCRdist sequence similarity added in when clustering inside HLA-allele-positive subsets. Repertoires with fewer than 30,000 or more than 120,000 public chains were left out of co-occurrence clustering, as were four to six repertoires with anomalous nucleotide sharing. Sourced from immuneACCESS, this table was stored by TCRdb with only in-frame sequences that have V and J called. A share of the clones is absent; for the studies checked, an unresolved V gene accounts for under half, and the remainder has no known explanation. From that table come the V and J calls and clone size; the DNA was used to work out D and trimming. This sample lists some 96,000 clones; about 80% were detected once. Approximately 2% of the sample is taken by the ten largest.

Including the terminal cysteine and phenylalanine, the CDR3 comprises 13 residues. The kept DNA is CDR3 alone, 39 bases in frame from the first base. Trimming removed 6 bases from V and 3 bases from J; the gene matches leave 6 bases unexplained. CDR1 is given as SQVTM and CDR2 as ANQGSEA, both from the germline V gene. Concerning this clone: The antigen this receptor binds is unknown. No per-base quality is available; no much larger clone lies one base away.

The cohort comprised some 700 healthy bone marrow donors. Cohort members were all nominally healthy when sampled, although unrecorded immune exposures were likely present. The donor was CMV seronegative and was included in the group of around 320 seronegative cohort members. A peripheral blood sample was collected from each donor, and TCR beta sequencing was performed on peripheral blood mononuclear cells. The Qiagen DNeasy Blood Extraction Kit was used to extract genomic DNA from the blood cell samples. This receptor was obtained from a man between 35 and 55 years old in good health and CMV-seronegative. The rearrangement combines TRBV29-1 with TRBJ2-7; 9 of the junction bases match TRBD1. What was sequenced was PBMCs. The sequenced DNA is TGCAGCGTGCCGGGACAGGGTGTCTACGAGCAGTACTTC. It specifies CSVPGQGVYEQYF.